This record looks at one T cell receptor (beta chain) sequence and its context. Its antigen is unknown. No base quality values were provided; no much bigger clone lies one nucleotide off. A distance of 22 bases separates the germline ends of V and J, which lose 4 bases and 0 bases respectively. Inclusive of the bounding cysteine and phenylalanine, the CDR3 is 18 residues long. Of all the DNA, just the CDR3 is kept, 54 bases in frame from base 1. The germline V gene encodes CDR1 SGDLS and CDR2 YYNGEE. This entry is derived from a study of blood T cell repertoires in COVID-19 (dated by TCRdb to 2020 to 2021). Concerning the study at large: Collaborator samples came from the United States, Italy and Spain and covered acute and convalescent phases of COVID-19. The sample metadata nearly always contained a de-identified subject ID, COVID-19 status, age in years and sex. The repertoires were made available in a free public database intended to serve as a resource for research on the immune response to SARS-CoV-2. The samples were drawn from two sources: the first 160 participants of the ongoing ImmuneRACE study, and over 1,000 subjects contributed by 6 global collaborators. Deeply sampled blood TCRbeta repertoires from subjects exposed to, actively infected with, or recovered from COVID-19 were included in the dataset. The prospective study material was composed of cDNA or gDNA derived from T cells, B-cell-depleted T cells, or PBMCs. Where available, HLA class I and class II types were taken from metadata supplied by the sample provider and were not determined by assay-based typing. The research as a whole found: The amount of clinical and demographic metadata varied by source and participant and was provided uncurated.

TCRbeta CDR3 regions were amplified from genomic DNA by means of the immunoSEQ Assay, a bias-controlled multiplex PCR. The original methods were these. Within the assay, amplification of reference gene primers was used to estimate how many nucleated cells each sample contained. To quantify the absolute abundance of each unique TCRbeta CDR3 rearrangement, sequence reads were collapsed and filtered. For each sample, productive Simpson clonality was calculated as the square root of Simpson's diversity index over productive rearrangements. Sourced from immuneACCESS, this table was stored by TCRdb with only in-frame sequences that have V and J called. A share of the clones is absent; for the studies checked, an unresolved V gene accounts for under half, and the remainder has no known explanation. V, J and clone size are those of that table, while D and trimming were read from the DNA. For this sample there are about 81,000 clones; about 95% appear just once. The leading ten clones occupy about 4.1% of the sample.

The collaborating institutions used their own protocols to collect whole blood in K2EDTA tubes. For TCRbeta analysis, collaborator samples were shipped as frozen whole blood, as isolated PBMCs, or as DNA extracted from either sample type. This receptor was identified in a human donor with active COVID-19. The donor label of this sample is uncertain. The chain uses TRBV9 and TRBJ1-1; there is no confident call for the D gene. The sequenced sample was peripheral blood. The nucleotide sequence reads TGTGCCAGCAGCCCTAACCCTAGCGGCAGGACCATGAACACTGAAGCTTTCTTT. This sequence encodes CASSPNPSGRTMNTEAFF. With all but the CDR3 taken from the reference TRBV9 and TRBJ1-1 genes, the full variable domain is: DSGVTQTPKHLITATGQRVTLRCSPRSGDLSVYWYQQSLDQGLQFLIQYYNGEERAKGNILERFSAQQFPDLHSELNLSSLELGDSALYFCASSPNPSGRTMNTEAFFGQGTRLTVV.